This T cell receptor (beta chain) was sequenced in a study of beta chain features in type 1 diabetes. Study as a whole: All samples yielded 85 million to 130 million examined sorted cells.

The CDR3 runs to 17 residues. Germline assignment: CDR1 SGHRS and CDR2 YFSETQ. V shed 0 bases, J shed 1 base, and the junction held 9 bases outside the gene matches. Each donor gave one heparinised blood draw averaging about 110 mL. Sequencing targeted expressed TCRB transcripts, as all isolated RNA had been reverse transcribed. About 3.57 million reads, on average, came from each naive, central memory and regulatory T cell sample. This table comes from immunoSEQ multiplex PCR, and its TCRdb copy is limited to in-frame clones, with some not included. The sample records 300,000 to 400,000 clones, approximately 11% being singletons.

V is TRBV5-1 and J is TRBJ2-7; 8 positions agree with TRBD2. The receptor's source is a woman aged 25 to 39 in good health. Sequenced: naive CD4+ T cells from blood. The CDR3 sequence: CASSLGGIAGPSYEQYF. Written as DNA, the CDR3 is TGCGCCAGCAGCTTGGGGGGGATAGCGGGGCCATCCTACGAGCAGTACTTC.